The source of this T cell receptor beta chain is a study of blood T cell repertoires in COVID-19. In the study overall: Sites in the United States, Italy and Spain provided acute and convalescent COVID-19 samples. Sample material is recorded as cDNA or gDNA derived from T cells, B-cell-depleted T cells, or PBMCs.

Original methodology: Amplification of reference gene primers was used by the study to estimate nucleated cell counts. Method: immunoSEQ multiplex PCR; TCRdb's copy keeps in-frame clones and lacks some. The V and J calls and clone size come from that table; D and trimming were worked out from the DNA. The sample contains fewer than 250,000 clones, around four fifths of which appear only once. The count of this clone is one. Trimming took 0 bases from V and 1 from J; bases not matched to a gene: 6. The CDR3 loop spans 17 amino acids. Germline-derived CDR1 and CDR2 are SGHKS and YYEKEE (reference sequence).

This TCR derives from a man aged 50 to 59 with active or convalescent COVID-19. J is TRBJ2-4 and V is TRBV5-5, with 8 bases fitting TRBD2. Sequencing was done on a sample of peripheral blood. The CDR3 region is CASSLDAGLGAKNIQYF. The CDR3 bases are TGTGCCAGCAGCTTGGACGCGGGACTAGGGGCCAAAAACATTCAGTACTTC. Based on the CDR3 plus reference TRBV5-5 and TRBJ2-4, the full variable domain is DAGVTQSPTHLIKTRGQQVTLRCSPISGHKSVSWYQQVLGQGPQFIFQYYEKEERGRGNFPDRFSARQFPNYSSELNVNALLLGDSALYLCASSLDAGLGAKNIQYFGAGTRLSVL.